This T cell receptor (beta chain) was retrieved from a study of shared clonotypes between healthy human individuals. Trimming pared 6 bases from V and 4 bases from J, leaving 10 bases between. The CDR3 contains 13 residues. CDR1 is SNHLY and CDR2 is FYNNEI in the germline V gene. Each subset's genomic DNA was split evenly across several immunoSEQ plates. Only in-frame clones appear in the TCRdb table, and some are missing; sequencing was by immunoSEQ multiplex PCR. The profile shows roughly 1,600,000 clones, less than 99% of them singletons. This chain connects TRBV2 to TRBJ1-5; D call uncertain. Sequenced material: naive CD4+ T cells sorted from blood. The subset denotes: CD45RA+ positively selected. The sequence came from a man aged 25 to 40 in good health. Here the CDR3 DNA reads TGTGCCAGCAGCCGGGCCGATAATCAGCCCCAGCATTTT. Translating gives CASSRADNQPQHF.